This T cell receptor (beta chain) was recovered during a study of graft-versus-host responses after intestinal transplantation (dated by TCRdb to the early 2020s). Looking at the study overall: The transplants that recipients got were multivisceral, liver-intestinal, or isolated intestinal. All recipients received anti-thymocyte globulin induction followed by maintenance tacrolimus and steroids for 3 to 4 years. Graft-versus-host and host-versus-graft alloreactive T cell clones were tracked in the graft, circulation and bone marrow after intestinal transplantation using bulk TCR-beta CDR3 sequencing. To identify alloreactive clones, pre-transplant mixed lymphocyte reaction products were sequenced and compared with unstimulated pre-transplant donor and recipient T cells. The cohort enrolled about two dozen intestinal transplant recipients, one of whom was a retransplant, and a few patients without pretransplant specimens were excluded. Donor T cell macrochimerism was defined as a peak of at least 4% donor T cells among recipient peripheral blood mononuclear cells. Samples from three later patients were sequenced in-house on an Illumina MiSeq with MiXCR processing rather than by the commercial service. What the study reported, not specific to this receptor: In the allografts of patients with donor T cell macrochimerism, GvH to HvG T cell clonal ratios were high. The relatively low number and heterogeneity of intestinal transplant patients limited the conclusions. GvH clones turned up in recipient bone marrow, with some appearing earlier in ileal mucosa or blood, a pattern consistent with an intestinal mucosal origin. Peak levels of circulating GvH clones were associated with declines in HvG clones early after transplant.

The sample's time point label, decoded: cells obtained before transplantation from donor or recipient. CD3+CD4+ and CD3+CD8+ populations were FACS-sorted from unstimulated pre-transplant donor and recipient cells taken from spleen or lymph nodes. Preparation of the library involved the immunoSEQ multiplex PCR assay. For most patients, genomic DNA was isolated using the Qiagen DNeasy Blood and Tissue Kit and was shipped frozen to Adaptive Biotechnologies for TCR sequencing. For most patients, high-throughput TCR-beta CDR3 sequencing of genomic DNA was performed by Adaptive Biotechnologies. The study's own analysis went as follows. Adaptive's ImmunoSEQ software supplied the TCR sequencing data for around 19 patients, while MiXCR and VDJtools were used to process a few other patients. CD4 versus CD8 sorting errors were corrected by removing sequences found in both subsets at a frequency ratio below 5:1. CDR3 nucleotide sequences shared between donor and recipient were removed because the origin of such sequences could not be assigned. To be classed as alloreactive, a clone needed at least 2-fold expansion over unstimulated cells and a minimum CFSE-low frequency of 0.002% (template counts) or 0.001% (read counts). Clones were considered mappable if detected in sequenced pre-transplant spleen, lymph node, or MLR CFSE-low populations of the donor or recipient. The cumulative frequency of alloreactive clones was calculated as a percentage of all sequences, weighted by copy number. Not all clones reach the TCRdb copy of this immuneACCESS table, which keeps in-frame sequences only. Checked studies attribute under half of the gap to unresolved V genes and leave the rest unexplained. The DNA gave D and trimming, while V, J and clone size come from that table. This sample comprises approximately 88,000 clones, around 93% of them detected only once. The ten top clones hold about 0.2% of the sample.

In regard to this clone: There is no known antigen for this receptor. No much larger clone exists at a distance of one base, and base qualities are not known.

The CDR3 sequence holds 17 residues, the cysteine and phenylalanine included. Kept here is only the CDR3 DNA, which spans 51 bases and is read in frame from base 1. The germline V gene supplies CDR1 SNHLY and CDR2 FYNNEI. From V the trimming removes 6 bases and from J it removes 0 bases, while the gene matches leave 11 bases of the junction unaccounted for. The sequence was obtained from a human donor who was the organ donor for an intestinal transplant. Recombination joined TRBV2 with TRBJ1-5, with TRBD1 identical over 7 junction bases. The sample in question was unstimulated CD4+ T cells sorted from spleen or lymph node cells, obtained before transplant. The CDR3 region reads CASSGRGRQYSNQPQHF. The base sequence is TGTGCCAGCAGCGGGAGGGGGCGGCAATATAGCAATCAGCCCCAGCATTTT.